This T cell receptor beta chain was obtained from a study of blood T cell repertoires in COVID-19 (TCRdb year 2020). Background for the entire study: Samples covering the acute and convalescent phases of COVID-19 were provided by collaborators in the United States, Italy and Spain. The material from the prospective study consisted of cDNA or gDNA derived from T cells, B-cell-depleted T cells, or PBMCs. The dataset comprised deeply sampled blood TCRbeta repertoires from subjects exposed to, actively infected with, or recovered from COVID-19. A freely available public database, intended as a resource for researchers studying the immune response to SARS-CoV-2, is where the repertoires were released. The samples were drawn from the first 160 participants of the ongoing ImmuneRACE study and from 950 to 1,500 subjects provided by 6 global collaborators. Sample metadata almost always included a de-identified subject ID, COVID-19 status, age in years and sex. Where available, HLA class I and class II types were taken from metadata supplied by the sample provider and were not determined by assay-based typing. Paper-wide results and their limitations: Clinical and demographic metadata were provided uncurated, with the amount varying by source and participant.

In the prospective study, participants were about 18 to 100 years old, resided in approximately 25 geographic areas of the United States, and were enrolled through a virtual design. Cohort assignment in the prospective study relied on participant-reported clinical history from a screening survey and a study questionnaire. Recovered participants in ImmuneRACE Cohort 3 were defined as having two consecutive negative NP/OP PCR tests, clearance from a healthcare professional, or resolution of symptoms. In the prospective study, whole blood, serum and a nasopharyngeal or oropharyngeal swab were collected from each participant by mobile phlebotomists. Additional blood draws and questionnaires over an approximately two-month period could optionally be provided by prospective study participants. Before DNA extraction, blood samples from the prospective study were shipped at room temperature or frozen.

For this clone: This clone's antigen is unknown. Per-nucleotide qualities are absent, and no much larger clonotype sits a single base away.

The immunoSEQ Assay, a bias-controlled multiplex PCR, was used to amplify TCRbeta CDR3 regions from genomic DNA. From the authors' description of their analysis: Nucleated cell counts per sample were estimated from amplification of reference gene primers within the assay. To quantify the absolute abundance of each unique TCRbeta CDR3 rearrangement, sequence reads were collapsed and filtered. Productive Simpson clonality was computed per sample as the square root of Simpson's diversity index over productive rearrangements. TCRdb carries this immuneACCESS record with in-frame sequences only. Its versions omit some clonotypes, under half of them owing to an unresolved V gene in the studies checked, with the rest unexplained. V and J calls and clone size are copied from that table; D and trimming were computed from the DNA. The sample table records 250,000 or so clones; 86% of these occur just once. In total, the top ten clones hold around 2% of the sample.

Sequencing was carried out using PBMCs or T cells enriched from blood (not recorded which). This TCR was sampled from a woman between 45 and 65 years old who had recovered from COVID-19.

The CDR3 here reads CASLPRGTTDTQYF. DNA sequence: TGTGCCAGCCTCCCGCGGGGGACCACAGATACGCAGTATTTT. Recombination linked TRBV6-5 to TRBJ2-3, with 7 junctional bases fitting TRBD2. CDR1 and CDR2 are read off the germline V gene as MNHEY and SVGAGI. From the cysteine up to the phenylalanine, the CDR3 has a length of 14 residues. Only the CDR3 region is kept as DNA, spanning 42 bases read in frame from base 1. V and J are trimmed by 8 bases and 2 bases, and the gene matches miss 7 bases of the junction.